The 5 T cell receptor beta chains in this list originate from one sample, sequenced in a study of response to subunit inactivated influenza vaccine. Each CDR3 protein is one row after TCRdb ran MiXCR on the RT-PCR reads. Of 600,000 to 850,000 distinct CDR3 sequences in the sample, 13% to 15% were seen once. This sample comprised PBMCs from blood, obtained around 14 days before vaccination. Receptors originate from a man over 45 who received an inactivated influenza vaccine.

This clonotype was picked up a small number of times. The chain links TRBV15 to TRBJ2-7; D not resolved. Looked up from germline, CDR1 is LNHNV and CDR2 is YYDKDF (reference sequence). CDR3 length: 13 amino acids. The V end was cut by 0 bases, the J end by 0 bases, with 3 bases between. The CDR3: CATSRDFSYEQYF. The DNA for the CDR3 is TGTGCCACCAGCAGAGATTTCTCCTACGAGCAGTACTTC.

This sequence joins TRBV9 and TRBJ1-2, with D uncertain. Trimming took off 4 bases at V and 5 bases at J, with 15 bases between the two ends. This CDR3 region has 14 residues. Looked up from germline, CDR1 is SGDLS and CDR2 is YYNGEE. The chain's CDR3 is CASSTKGQGYGYTF. CDR3 bases: TGTGCCAGCAGCACCAAGGGTCAAGGGTATGGCTACACCTTC. The full variable domain, completed using reference TRBV9 and TRBJ1-2, is DSGVTQTPKHLITATGQRVTLRCSPRSGDLSVYWYQQSLDQGLQFLIQYYNGEERAKGNILERFSAQQFPDLHSELNLSSLELGDSALYFCASSTKGQGYGYTFGSGTRLTVV.

This clonotype has at least ten counts. The genes are TRBV5-1 and TRBJ2-7; D not resolved. Germline V gene sequence: CDR1 SGHRS, CDR2 YFSETQ. Trimming removed 0 bases from V and 6 bases from J, with 13 bases in between. The CDR3 covers 14 residues. The CDR3 protein is CASSLGQFKSEQYF. The DNA for the CDR3 is TGCGCCAGCAGCTTGGGGCAGTTCAAGTCCGAGCAGTACTTC.

This clonotype was found a few times. This chain links TRBV18 with TRBJ1-1, with a possible D match to TRBD1 (6 bases). V was shortened by 0 bases and J by 8 bases, with 16 bases between the two germline ends. Germline V gives CDR1 KGHSH, CDR2 LQKENI. The CDR3 runs to 15 residues. The CDR3 reads CASSPPGGAGAEAFF. CDR3 sequence (DNA): TGTGCCAGCTCACCACCCGGGGGCGCGGGAGCCGAAGCTTTCTTT.

This clonotype was picked up many times. The rearrangement uses TRBV29-1 and TRBJ2-7; D perhaps matches TRBD2 (6 bases). Per the germline V gene, CDR1 is SQVTM and CDR2 is ANQGSEA. Trimming took off 0 bases at V and 7 bases at J, with 13 bases between the two ends. The CDR3 loop spans 13 amino acids. The CDR3 reads CSVEDFGGREQYF. CDR3 DNA sequence: TGCAGCGTTGAAGACTTCGGGGGAAGGGAGCAGTACTTC.